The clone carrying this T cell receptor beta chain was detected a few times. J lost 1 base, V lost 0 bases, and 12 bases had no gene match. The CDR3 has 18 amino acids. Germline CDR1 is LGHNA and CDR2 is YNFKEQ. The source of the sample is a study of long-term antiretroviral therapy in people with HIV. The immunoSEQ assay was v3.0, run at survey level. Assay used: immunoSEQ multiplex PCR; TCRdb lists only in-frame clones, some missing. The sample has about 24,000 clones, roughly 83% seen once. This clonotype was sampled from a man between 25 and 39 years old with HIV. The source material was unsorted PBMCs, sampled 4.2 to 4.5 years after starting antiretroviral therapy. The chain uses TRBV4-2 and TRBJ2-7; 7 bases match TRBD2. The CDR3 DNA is TGTGCCAGCAGCCAAGATACCTTGAAAAGCGGGATATCCTACGAGCAGTACTTC. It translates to CASSQDTLKSGISYEQYF.